A selection of T cell receptor beta chains follows, all from one sample in a study of vaccination and CD4 T cells after COVID-19. TCRdb processed the PCR reads anew with MiXCR; each CDR3 protein has one entry. The sample lists 10,000 to 11,000 distinct CDR3 sequences, around 58% occurring once. No antigens are known for them. Source material: CD4+ T cells from blood, cultured in vitro. The receptors derive from a human donor who had recovered from COVID-19. Both conserved end residues are part of each CDR3. The D gene is left open where the match is weak. Not every row has a clone size; where given, it reads once, few, many or a size class.

clone_size: once; d_call: .; v_call: TRBV5-6; j_call: TRBJ2-5; cdr3_nt: TGTGCCAGCAGCTCTAACATGGGCCTTCGACCACGGCAAGAGACCCAGTACTTC; cdr3_aa: CASSSNMGLRPRQETQYF
clone_size: .; d_call: TRBD1; v_call: TRBV19; j_call: TRBJ1-2; cdr3_nt: TGTGCCAGTAGTAGAACCTCGACAGGGGGCTTTGGTGGCTACACCTTC; cdr3_aa: CASSRTSTGGFGGYTF
clone_size: .; d_call: TRBD1; v_call: TRBV5-8; j_call: TRBJ2-7; cdr3_nt: TGTGCCAGCAGTCACAACAGGGGACAGGGTTCCCACGAGCAGTACTTC; cdr3_aa: CASSHNRGQGSHEQYF
clone_size: few; d_call: .; v_call: TRBV6-5; j_call: TRBJ1-5; cdr3_nt: TGTGCCAGCAGTTCAACCACCTTAGGGACCCAGCATTTT; cdr3_aa: CASSSTTLGTQHF
clone_size: .; d_call: .; v_call: TRBV20-1; j_call: TRBJ1-2; cdr3_nt: TGCAGTGCTAGTAGGGACACTTACTATGGCTACACCTTC; cdr3_aa: CSASRDTYYGYTF
clone_size: .; d_call: .; v_call: TRBV7-9; j_call: TRBJ1-3; cdr3_nt: TGTGCCAGCAGCCGGATCTCTGGAAACACCATATATTTT; cdr3_aa: CASSRISGNTIYF
clone_size: .; d_call: .; v_call: TRBV6-5; j_call: TRBJ1-2; cdr3_nt: TGTGCCAGCAGTTACTCCGGGACACAAAAAAACTATGGCTACACCTTC; cdr3_aa: CASSYSGTQKNYGYTF
clone_size: few; d_call: TRBD2; v_call: TRBV6-1; j_call: TRBJ2-7; cdr3_nt: TGTGCCACCCGGGGGGGCAGCTACGAGCAGTACTTC; cdr3_aa: CATRGGSYEQYF
clone_size: .; d_call: .; v_call: TRBV11-2; j_call: TRBJ1-6; cdr3_nt: TGTGCCAGCAGCTTAGGCACGTTAAGCTCCTATAATTCACCCCTCCACTTT; cdr3_aa: CASSLGTLSSYNSPLHF
clone_size: .; d_call: TRBD1; v_call: TRBV18; j_call: TRBJ1-5; cdr3_nt: TGTGCCAGCTCACCCCCGGGACAGGCTTATAGCAATCAGCCCCAGCATTTT; cdr3_aa: CASSPPGQAYSNQPQHF
clone_size: .; d_call: .; v_call: TRBV7-9; j_call: TRBJ2-7; cdr3_nt: TGTGCCAGCAGTACGGGGGTGGTTTACGAGCAGTACTTC; cdr3_aa: CASSTGVVYEQYF
clone_size: .; d_call: TRBD2; v_call: TRBV7-8; j_call: TRBJ2-5; cdr3_nt: TGTGCCAGCAGCTTTAGCGGGAGTGGGGAGACCCAGTACTTC; cdr3_aa: CASSFSGSGETQYF
clone_size: .; d_call: .; v_call: TRBV7-8; j_call: TRBJ1-6; cdr3_nt: TGTGCCAGCAGCTTTGGCCCCCGGGACGGTTCACCCCTCCACTTT; cdr3_aa: CASSFGPRDGSPLHF
clone_size: few; d_call: .; v_call: TRBV20-1; j_call: TRBJ1-1; cdr3_nt: TGCAGTGCTGTGACAGATGTCCCTATGAACACTGAAGCTTTCTTT; cdr3_aa: CSAVTDVPMNTEAFF
clone_size: .; d_call: .; v_call: TRBV19; j_call: TRBJ1-2; cdr3_nt: TGTGCCAGTAGTGCGAGAGACAGACTAGTCTATGGCTACACCTTC; cdr3_aa: CASSARDRLVYGYTF
clone_size: .; d_call: .; v_call: TRBV24-1; j_call: TRBJ2-3; cdr3_nt: TGTGCCACCAGTGATAAGACAGAACCCCTAGATACGCAGTATTTT; cdr3_aa: CATSDKTEPLDTQYF
clone_size: .; d_call: TRBD1; v_call: TRBV4-1; j_call: TRBJ2-7; cdr3_nt: TGCGCCAGCAGCCGACAGGAGCCGCTACAGGGGGCTGGGTACGAGCAGTACTTC; cdr3_aa: CASSRQEPLQGAGYEQYF
clone_size: .; d_call: .; v_call: TRBV19; j_call: TRBJ2-3; cdr3_nt: TGTGCCAGTAGTGTACATGGACCAAGCACAGATACGCAGTATTTT; cdr3_aa: CASSVHGPSTDTQYF
clone_size: once; d_call: .; v_call: TRBV30; j_call: TRBJ1-1; cdr3_nt: TGTGCCTGGAGTGTACGGGGCGACACTGAAGCTTTCTTT; cdr3_aa: CAWSVRGDTEAFF
clone_size: few; d_call: TRBD2; v_call: TRBV20-1; j_call: TRBJ2-3; cdr3_nt: TGCAGTGCTGGGGGGACTATCACAGATACGCAGTATTTT; cdr3_aa: CSAGGTITDTQYF
clone_size: .; d_call: .; v_call: TRBV15; j_call: TRBJ2-7; cdr3_nt: TGTGCCACCAGCACCAGTTACCCGGGACCTCTGACCTACGAGCAGTACTTC; cdr3_aa: CATSTSYPGPLTYEQYF
clone_size: .; d_call: .; v_call: TRBV6-1; j_call: TRBJ2-7; cdr3_nt: TGTGCCAGCAGAGAGACAGATCCCTACGAGCAGTACTTC; cdr3_aa: CASRETDPYEQYF
clone_size: .; d_call: .; v_call: TRBV20-1; j_call: TRBJ2-1; cdr3_nt: TGCAGTGCGTCTGAGGGCCCGCGGAATGAGCAGTTCTTC; cdr3_aa: CSASEGPRNEQFF
clone_size: .; d_call: TRBD1; v_call: TRBV5-1; j_call: TRBJ1-1; cdr3_nt: TGCGCCAGCAGCTTACAGGGGCCGAACACTGAAGCTTTCTTT; cdr3_aa: CASSLQGPNTEAFF
clone_size: .; d_call: .; v_call: TRBV10-1; j_call: TRBJ2-5; cdr3_nt: TGCGCCAGCAGTGAGAGGACTAACCCCCAAGAGACCCAGTACTTC; cdr3_aa: CASSERTNPQETQYF
clone_size: once; d_call: .; v_call: TRBV6-2/TRBV6-3; j_call: TRBJ2-7; cdr3_nt: TGTGCCCGCGGCCCGCTGCCATACGAGCAGTACTTC; cdr3_aa: CARGPLPYEQYF
clone_size: few; d_call: .; v_call: TRBV10-3; j_call: TRBJ1-2; cdr3_nt: TGTGCCATCAGTCCGGACGGCTATGGCTACACCTTC; cdr3_aa: CAISPDGYGYTF
clone_size: .; d_call: TRBD1; v_call: TRBV7-8; j_call: TRBJ1-1; cdr3_nt: TGTGCCAGCAGCTCGCAGGGGGCGGAAGCTTTCTTT; cdr3_aa: CASSSQGAEAFF
clone_size: .; d_call: .; v_call: TRBV27; j_call: TRBJ2-3; cdr3_nt: TGTGCCAGCAGTTTTTACGGCGGAGGGGTGCCGCAGTATTTT; cdr3_aa: CASSFYGGGVPQYF
clone_size: few; d_call: TRBD1; v_call: TRBV6-1; j_call: TRBJ1-3; cdr3_nt: TGTGCCAGCAGCAGGACAGGAGCTGTCAACACCATATATTTT; cdr3_aa: CASSRTGAVNTIYF
clone_size: few; d_call: .; v_call: TRBV27; j_call: TRBJ1-6; cdr3_nt: TGTGCCAGCAGTTTACAGAGCAATAATTCACCCCTCCACTTT; cdr3_aa: CASSLQSNNSPLHF
clone_size: .; d_call: TRBD1; v_call: TRBV10-3; j_call: TRBJ1-4; cdr3_nt: TGTGCCATCAGTGAGTCGGTAGGGGGCGCGGAAAAACTGTTTTTT; cdr3_aa: CAISESVGGAEKLFF
clone_size: .; d_call: .; v_call: TRBV27; j_call: TRBJ2-7; cdr3_nt: TGTGCCAGCAGTTACGAGGTAGACTACGAGCAGTACTTC; cdr3_aa: CASSYEVDYEQYF
clone_size: .; d_call: TRBD1; v_call: TRBV6-5; j_call: TRBJ2-5; cdr3_nt: TGTGCCAGCAGTTACTCTGGCTGGGACAGGGATCAAGAGACCCAGTACTTC; cdr3_aa: CASSYSGWDRDQETQYF